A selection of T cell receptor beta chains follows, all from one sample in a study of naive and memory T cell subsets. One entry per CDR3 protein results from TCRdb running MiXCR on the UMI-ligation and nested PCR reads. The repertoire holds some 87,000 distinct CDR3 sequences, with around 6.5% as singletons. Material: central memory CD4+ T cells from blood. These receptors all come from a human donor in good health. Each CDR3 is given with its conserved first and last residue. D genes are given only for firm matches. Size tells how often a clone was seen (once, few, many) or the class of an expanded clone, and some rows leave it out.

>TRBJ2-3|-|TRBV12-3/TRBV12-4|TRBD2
CASSLGRGLAGETDTQYF
TGTGCCAGCAGTTTAGGGCGAGGACTAGCGGGAGAGACAGATACGCAGTATTTT
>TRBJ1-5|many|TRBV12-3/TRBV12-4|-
CASTTRGYSNQPQHF
TGTGCCAGCACCACCCGGGGGTATAGCAATCAGCCCCAGCATTTT
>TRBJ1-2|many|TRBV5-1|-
CASSYNIKYGYTF
TGCGCCAGCAGCTATAATATCAAATATGGCTACACCTTC
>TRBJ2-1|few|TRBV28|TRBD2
CASSSPRGGRGYNEQFF
TGTGCCAGCAGTTCACCCAGAGGAGGGCGGGGGTACAATGAGCAGTTCTTC
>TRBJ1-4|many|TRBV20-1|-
CSARGRFEKLFF
TGCAGTGCTCGCGGACGGTTTGAAAAACTGTTTTTT
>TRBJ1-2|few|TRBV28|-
CASSRTSGYTF
TGTGCCAGCAGTAGGACATCCGGCTACACCTTC
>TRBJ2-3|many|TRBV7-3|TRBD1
CASSNRTGSTDTQYF
TGTGCCAGCAGTAACCGGACAGGGAGCACAGATACGCAGTATTTT
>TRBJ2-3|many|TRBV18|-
CASSPPPGYTQYF
TGTGCCAGCTCACCCCCTCCGGGATATACGCAGTATTTT
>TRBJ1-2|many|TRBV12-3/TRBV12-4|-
CASSIRGHGYTF
TGTGCCAGCAGTATCCGAGGACATGGCTACACCTTC
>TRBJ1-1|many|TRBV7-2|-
CASRQNSNTEAFF
TGTGCCAGCAGACAGAACTCTAACACTGAAGCTTTCTTT
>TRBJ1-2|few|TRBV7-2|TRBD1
CASRGTGDYGYTF
TGTGCCAGCAGAGGGACAGGGGACTATGGCTACACCTTC
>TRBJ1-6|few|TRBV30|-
CAWSVRGSPLHF
TGTGCCTGGAGTGTACGGGGATCACCCCTCCACTTT
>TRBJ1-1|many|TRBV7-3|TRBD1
CASSPTGGTEAFF
TGTGCCAGCAGCCCGACAGGGGGAACTGAAGCTTTCTTT
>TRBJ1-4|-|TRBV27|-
CASSSRTTNEKLFF
TGTGCCAGCAGTTCGCGGACGACTAATGAAAAACTGTTTTTT
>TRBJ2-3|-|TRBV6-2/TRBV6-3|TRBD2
CASIRGLAADTQYF
TGTGCCAGCATCAGGGGACTAGCGGCAGATACGCAGTATTTT
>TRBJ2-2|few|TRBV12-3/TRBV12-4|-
CASIRTLNTGELFF
TGTGCCAGCATCCGGACCCTGAACACCGGGGAGCTGTTTTTT
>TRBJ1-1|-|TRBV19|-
CASSMGPQADTEAFF
TGTGCCAGTAGTATGGGGCCCCAGGCCGACACTGAAGCTTTCTTT
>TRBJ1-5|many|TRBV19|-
CASSIQDGQPQHF
TGTGCCAGTAGTATTCAAGACGGCCAGCCCCAGCATTTT
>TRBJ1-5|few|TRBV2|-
CASALGTEINSNQPQHF
TGTGCCAGCGCCCTTGGGACCGAGATAAATAGCAATCAGCCCCAGCATTTT
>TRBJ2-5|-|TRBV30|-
CAWVREEAQETQYF
TGTGCCTGGGTCAGGGAAGAGGCCCAAGAGACCCAGTACTTC
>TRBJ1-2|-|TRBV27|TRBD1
CASSSKGGFSSGYTF
TGTGCCAGCAGTTCGAAAGGGGGCTTTTCATCTGGCTACACCTTC
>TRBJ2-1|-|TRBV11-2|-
CASSLDYRNEQFF
TGTGCCAGCAGCTTAGATTACCGAAATGAGCAGTTCTTC
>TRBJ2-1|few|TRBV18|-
CASSPSLANYNEQFF
TGTGCCAGCTCACCTTCCCTAGCGAACTACAATGAGCAGTTCTTC
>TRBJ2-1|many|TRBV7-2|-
CASSASLKSAEQFF
TGTGCCAGCAGCGCCTCTCTAAAATCCGCGGAGCAGTTCTTC
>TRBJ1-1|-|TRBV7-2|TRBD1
CASSQTGAHTEAFF
TGTGCCAGCAGCCAGACAGGGGCCCACACTGAAGCTTTCTTT
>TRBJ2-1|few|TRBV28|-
CASSLRPPRECEQFF
TGTGCCAGCAGCTTACGACCCCCCCGAGAGTGTGAGCAGTTCTTC
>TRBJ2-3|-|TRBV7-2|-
CASSTGTHFTDTQYF
TGTGCCAGCTCAACCGGGACTCACTTTACAGATACGCAGTATTTT
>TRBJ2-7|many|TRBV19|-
CASSIKDGSTYEQYF
TGTGCCAGTAGTATAAAGGATGGGTCGACCTACGAGCAGTACTTC
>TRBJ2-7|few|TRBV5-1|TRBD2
CASSLVGTSGSYEQYF
TGCGCCAGCAGCTTGGTTGGGACTAGCGGGTCCTACGAGCAGTACTTC
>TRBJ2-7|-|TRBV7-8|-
CASSLDTLYEQYF
TGTGCCAGCAGCTTAGATACCCTTTACGAGCAGTACTTC
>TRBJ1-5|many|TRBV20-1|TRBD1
CSARGRGVGGPQHF
TGCAGTGCTAGAGGCAGGGGGGTTGGGGGGCCCCAGCATTTT
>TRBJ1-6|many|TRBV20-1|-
CSARTQGRSNSPLHF
TGCAGTGCTAGAACACAGGGTAGGAGTAATTCACCCCTCCACTTT
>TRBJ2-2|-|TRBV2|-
CASSVTGTGELFF
TGTGCCAGCAGTGTGACGGGGACCGGGGAGCTGTTTTTT
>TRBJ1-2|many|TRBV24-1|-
CATGGDGTGGYTF
TGTGCCACCGGCGGAGACGGCACGGGAGGCTACACCTTC
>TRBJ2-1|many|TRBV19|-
CASSIGSSYNEQFF
TGTGCCAGTAGTATTGGGAGCTCCTACAATGAGCAGTTCTTC
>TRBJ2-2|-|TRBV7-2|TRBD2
CASSPGLAGSTGELFF
TGTGCCAGCAGCCCGGGACTAGCGGGGTCCACCGGGGAGCTGTTTTTT
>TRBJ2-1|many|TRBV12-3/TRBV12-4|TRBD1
CASSPFTGAGGGNEQFF
TGTGCCAGCAGTCCGTTTACGGGGGCAGGGGGCGGGAATGAGCAGTTCTTC
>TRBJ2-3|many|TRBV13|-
CASSLPRTTDTQYF
TGTGCCAGCAGCCTCCCAAGGACAACAGATACGCAGTATTTT
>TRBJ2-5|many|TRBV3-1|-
CASSQAGSETQYF
TGTGCCAGCAGCCAAGCGGGGTCAGAGACCCAGTACTTC
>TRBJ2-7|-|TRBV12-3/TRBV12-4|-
CASSPRLGLTYEQYF
TGTGCCAGCAGCCCGAGACTAGGCCTCACCTACGAGCAGTACTTC
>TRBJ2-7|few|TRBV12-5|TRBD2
CASGSYGLAGGPYEQYF
TGTGCTAGTGGTTCCTATGGACTAGCGGGAGGGCCTTACGAGCAGTACTTC
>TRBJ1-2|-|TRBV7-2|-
CASSLARQRSNYGYTF
TGTGCCAGCAGCTTAGCCCGACAGCGTTCTAACTATGGCTACACCTTC
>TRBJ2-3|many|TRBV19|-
CASRARGFTDTQYF
TGTGCCAGTAGAGCCCGGGGGTTCACAGATACGCAGTATTTT
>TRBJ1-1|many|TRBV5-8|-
CASSFHKVEAFF
TGTGCCAGCAGCTTTCATAAGGTTGAAGCTTTCTTT
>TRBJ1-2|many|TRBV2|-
CASRRGLDLGYGYTF
TGTGCCAGCCGTAGAGGCCTGGACTTGGGCTATGGCTACACCTTC